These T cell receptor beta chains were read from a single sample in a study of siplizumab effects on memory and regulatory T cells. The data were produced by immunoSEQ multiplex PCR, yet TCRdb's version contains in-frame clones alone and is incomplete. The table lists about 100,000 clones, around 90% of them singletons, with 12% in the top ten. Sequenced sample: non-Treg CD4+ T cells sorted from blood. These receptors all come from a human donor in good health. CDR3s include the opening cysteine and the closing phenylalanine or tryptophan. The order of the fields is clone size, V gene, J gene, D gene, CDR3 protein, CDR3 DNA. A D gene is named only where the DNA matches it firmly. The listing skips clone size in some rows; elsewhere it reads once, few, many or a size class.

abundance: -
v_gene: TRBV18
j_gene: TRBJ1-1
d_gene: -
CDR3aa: CASSPQEHRNTEAFF
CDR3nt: TGTGCCAGCTCACCACAGGAGCATCGGAACACTGAAGCTTTCTTT

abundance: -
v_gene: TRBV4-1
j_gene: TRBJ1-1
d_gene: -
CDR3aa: CASSHRDNTEAFF
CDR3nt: TGCGCCAGCAGCCACAGGGATAACACTGAAGCTTTCTTT

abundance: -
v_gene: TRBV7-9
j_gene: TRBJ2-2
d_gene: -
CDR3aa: CASSLMATGELFF
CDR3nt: TGTGCCAGCAGCCTGATGGCCACCGGGGAGCTGTTTTTT

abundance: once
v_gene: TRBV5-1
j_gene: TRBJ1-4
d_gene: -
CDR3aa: CASSLATQEKLFF
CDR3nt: TGCGCCAGCAGCTTGGCCACTCAGGAAAAACTGTTTTTT

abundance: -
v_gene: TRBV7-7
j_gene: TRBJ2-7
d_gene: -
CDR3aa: CASSLGRGDYEQYF
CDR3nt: TGTGCTAGCAGCTTAGGACGGGGAGACTACGAGCAGTACTTC

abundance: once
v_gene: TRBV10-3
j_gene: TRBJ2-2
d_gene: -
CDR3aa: CAISESGINAGELFF
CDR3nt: TGTGCCATCAGTGAATCGGGGATCAACGCCGGGGAGCTGTTTTTT

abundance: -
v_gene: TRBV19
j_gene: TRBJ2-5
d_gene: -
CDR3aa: CASSIRPKPQETQYF
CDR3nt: TGTGCCAGTAGTATCCGGCCTAAACCCCAAGAGACCCAGTACTTC

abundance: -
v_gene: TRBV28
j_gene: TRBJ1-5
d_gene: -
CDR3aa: CASCGIQPQHF
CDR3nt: TGTGCCAGCTGTGGTATCCAACCCCAGCATTTT

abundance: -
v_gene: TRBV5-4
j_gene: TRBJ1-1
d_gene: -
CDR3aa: CASSKLNTEAFF
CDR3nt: TGTGCCAGCAGCAAGTTGAACACTGAAGCTTTCTTT

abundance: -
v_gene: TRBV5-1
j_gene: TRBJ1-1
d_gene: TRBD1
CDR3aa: CASSWEQGANTEAFF
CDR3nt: TGCGCCAGCAGCTGGGAGCAGGGGGCGAACACTGAAGCTTTCTTT